This T cell receptor beta chain emerged from a study of cytomegalovirus exposure and HLA in healthy donors. Broader study findings: When analyzed later, a missense DCLRE1C variant was found to be linked to TCR beta V- and J-gene trimming.

About this clone: Its antigen is not identified.

The PCR was carried out with 60 Vbeta primers and 13 Jbeta primers. TCRdb's copy holds only in-frame clones and misses some; the assay was immunoSEQ multiplex PCR. There are under 250,000 clones in the sample; about 72% occur only once, and approximately 3.9% lies in the top ten. CDR1 is KGHSH and CDR2 is LQKENI in the germline V gene. The CDR3 has 13 residues. V shed 3 bases and J 12 bases; nucleotides not matched to a gene: 7. The chain is built from TRBV18 and TRBJ1-4, with TRBD1 matching 7 bases. The TCR sequence derives from a male donor in good health and CMV-seronegative. Sequencing was carried out using PBMCs. CDR3 bases: TGTGCCAGCTCACCCCTTGAAGGGACAGAACTGTTTTTT. Its protein is CASSPLEGTELFF.